This record covers a single TCR beta chain. The antigen remains unidentified. The data stem from a study of T cell responses to AZD1222 COVID-19 vaccine. Across the whole study: Both about-4-week and about-12-week second-dose recipients were combined.

Study results and limitations: Of spike-specific TCRs, nearly half reportedly target regions left unmutated in variants. White British donors predominated, females outnumbered males, and clonal diversity was possibly underestimated. No day 14 peak samples; only post-peak repertoires were characterized.

Generated by immunoSEQ multiplex PCR, the TCRdb table keeps only in-frame clones and is missing some. The top ten hold around 5.2% of the sample, which has 150,000 or so clones, around nine tenths seen once. The CDR3 length is 14 residues. The ends were cut back, 2 bases at V and 3 bases at J, with 9 bases in the middle. Germline V gives CDR1 SGHDT, CDR2 YYEEEE. The starting material was peripheral blood, obtained on day 0 of AZD1222 vaccination. The J gene is TRBJ1-5, the V gene TRBV5-6; D is possibly TRBD1 (5 bases). The TCR sequence derives from an adult in good health. The CDR3 region is CASSLSGLNQPQHF. The CDR3 DNA sequence: TGTGCCAGCAGCTTATCAGGGCTCAATCAGCCCCAGCATTTT.